This T cell receptor beta chain was captured by sequencing in a study of technical replicates of blood from a few donors. Sequencing used immunoSEQ multiplex PCR; TCRdb keeps in-frame clones, though not all of them. The sample includes fewer than 70,000 clones, 75% to 90% of them seen just once. The length of the CDR3 is 18 residues. Trimming pared 7 bases from V and 4 bases from J, leaving 27 bases between. In germline, CDR1 is LNHDA, CDR2 SQIVND (reference sequence). The receptor comes from a human donor in good health. Some clones in this sample may be carry-over from other donors' samples. The chain has TRBV19 and TRBJ2-3, with TRBD2 as a possible D gene (7 bases). Sequencing was performed on PBMCs. The chain's CDR3 is CASTPSGASDRGADTQYF. CDR3 DNA sequence: TGTGCCAGTACTCCCTCGGGGGCCTCGGACCGGGGGGCAGATACGCAGTATTTT. The full variable domain, its missing parts supplied by reference TRBV19 and TRBJ2-3, is DGGITQSPKYLFRKEGQNVTLSCEQNLNHDAMYWYRQDPGQGLRLIYYSQIVNDFQKGDIAEGYSVSREKKESFPLTVTSAQKNPTAFYLCASTPSGASDRGADTQYFGPGTRLTVL.